This T cell receptor beta chain was sequenced for a study of T-cell reconstitution after alpha-beta-depleted transplantation in children. The library targeted TCRbeta and was prepared with unique molecular identifiers. TCRdb independently ran MiXCR on the PCR reads; one entry per CDR3 protein. This repertoire shows about 110,000 distinct CDR3 sequences, approximately 6% found once; its top ten account for 23%. Study observations and caveats: In some patients, recipient T cells and intrathymic progenitors surviving conditioning explained high day-60 diversity. Reports say that about two months after transplant, the alpha-beta T cells came out of several hundred graft clones that had expanded. From newly produced T cells came most of the T-cell counts and diversity one year after transplant.

As regards this clonotype: What it binds is unknown.

The origin of this receptor is a male patient aged 2 to 9 who had a stem cell transplant for acute lymphoblastic leukemia, so the T cells may come from the graft donor. Sequenced material: PBMCs, mostly from graft donor cells, taken 360 days after TCRalphabeta/CD19-depleted stem cell transplant.

Written as DNA, the CDR3 is TGTGCCAGCAGCTTAGGTCAGGGGGCTAACGAGCAGTACTTC. It encodes CASSLGQGANEQYF. The chain links TRBV7-9 to TRBJ2-7; TRBD1 matches at 8 bases. Looked up from germline, CDR1 is SEHNR and CDR2 is FQNEAQ (reference sequence). The CDR3 totals 14 residues. J lost 5 bases, V lost 1 base, and 4 bases had no gene match. Together with reference TRBV7-9 and TRBJ2-7, the CDR3 gives the full variable domain: DTGVSQNPRHKITKRGQNVTFRCDPISEHNRLYWYRQTLGQGPEFLTYFQNEAQLEKSRLLSDRFSAERPKGSFSTLEIQRTEQGDSAMYLCASSLGQGANEQYFGPGTRLTVT.